This TCR beta chain derives from a study of blood T cells in healthy people across ages. Using a J-beta primer mix together with a sample-barcoded 5' primer, a second PCR was run for about 6 to 12 cycles. Each CDR3 protein gets one entry after TCRdb re-called the 5' RACE reads with MiXCR. This sample has 730,000 or so distinct CDR3 sequences, with over 40% found just once. Unmatched junction bases numbered 11, after V lost 5 bases and J lost 2 bases. CDR3 length: 16 amino acids. The germline CDR1 and CDR2 sequences are SGHTA and FQGNSA. This clonotype was detected only a few times. The source is a man older than 75 in good health. The chain couples TRBV7-2 to TRBJ2-5; 7 nucleotides match TRBD1. The sample taken for sequencing was blood. The CDR3 sequence: CASSPGTVVKQETQYF. In nucleotides, the CDR3 is TGTGCCAGCAGCCCCGGGACAGTTGTAAAACAAGAGACCCAGTACTTC. The full variable domain, completed using reference TRBV7-2 and TRBJ2-5, is GAGVSQSPSNKVTEKGKDVELRCDPISGHTALYWYRQSLGQGLEFLIYFQGNSAPDKSGLPSDRFSAERTGGSVSTLTIQRTQQEDSAVYLCASSPGTVVKQETQYFGPGTRLLVL.